This passage covers 8 T cell receptor beta chains from one sample sequenced in a study of high-grade serous ovarian cancer treatment subgroups. Tumor samples were obtained before definitive surgery or chemotherapy. Sequencing was performed with immunoSEQ multiplex PCR; in TCRdb, only in-frame clones are kept and a portion is missing. The table lists roughly 3,000 clones, approximately 62% of them singletons. The sequenced sample was tumor tissue. The receptors were gathered from a human donor with high-grade serous ovarian cancer.

The V and J genes are TRBV5-4 and TRBJ2-3, with 8 bases lining up with TRBD2. Germline CDR1 reads SGHNT; CDR2 reads YYREEE (reference sequence). CDR3 length: 19 amino acids. With V trimmed by 5 bases and J by 0 bases, 17 bases remained unmatched. The CDR3 here is CASRDPEGREGGSTDTQYF. For the CDR3, the DNA is TGTGCCAGCAGAGACCCCGAGGGACGGGAGGGAGGTAGCACAGATACGCAGTATTTT.

The CDR3 spells CASSTRTDQIRGYTF. CDR3 DNA sequence: TGTGCCAGCAGCACCCGGACGGACCAAATAAGGGGCTACACCTTC. The chain joins TRBV9 to TRBJ1-2; D gene unclear. Germline values: CDR1 SGDLS, CDR2 YYNGEE. Trimming removed 4 bases at V and 8 bases at J, with 21 bases between. This CDR3 spans 15 amino acids. Full variable domain (missing parts from reference TRBV9 and TRBJ1-2): DSGVTQTPKHLITATGQRVTLRCSPRSGDLSVYWYQQSLDQGLQFLIQYYNGEERAKGNILERFSAQQFPDLHSELNLSSLELGDSALYFCASSTRTDQIRGYTFGSGTRLTVV.

This chain uses TRBV6-1 with TRBJ1-5; 9 nucleotides match TRBD1. Per the germline V gene, CDR1 is MNHNS and CDR2 is SASEGT. This CDR3 has 14 amino acids. Unmatched junction bases numbered 4, after V lost 6 bases and J lost 4 bases. This CDR3 reads CASSVGQGNQPQHF. Written as DNA, the CDR3 is TGTGCCAGCAGCGTCGGACAGGGGAATCAGCCCCAGCATTTT.

This clone turned up a few times. The chain is built from TRBV7-2 and TRBJ2-5; D might be TRBD1 (6 bases). Germline values: CDR1 SGHTA, CDR2 FQGNSA. CDR3 length: 15 residues. The V end was cut by 5 bases, the J end by 5 bases, with 18 bases between. The CDR3 sequence is CASSPRGWGEETQYF. For the CDR3, the DNA is TGTGCCAGCAGCCCGAGGGGGTGGGGTGAGGAGACCCAGTACTTC.

The V call is TRBV19, the J call TRBJ2-5; 12 bases agree with TRBD1. This CDR3 spans 16 amino acids. V lost 5 bases to trimming and J lost 5 bases; unmatched junction nucleotides: 9. The V gene's germline CDR1 is LNHDA and CDR2 SQIVND (reference sequence). The CDR3 bases are TGTGCCAGTAGTTCTCCGGGACAGGGGGCGCAGGAGACCCAGTACTTC. Translated, it gives CASSSPGQGAQETQYF.

In its sample, this clone was seen a few times. The rearrangement uses TRBV9 and TRBJ2-3, with 8 bases identical to TRBD2. Germline values: CDR1 SGDLS, CDR2 YYNGEE. CDR3 length: 18 residues. V gave up 3 bases and J gave up 2 bases; unmatched junction bases: 14. Here the CDR3 reads CASSDSNSLAGYTDTQYF. The CDR3, as DNA: TGTGCCAGCAGCGACTCCAACTCGTTAGCGGGGTACACAGATACGCAGTATTTT.

The CDR3 DNA follows: TGTGCCAGCAGCCCTTTTGGCCGGGAGACCCAGTACTTC. It codes for CASSPFGRETQYF. The gene calls are TRBV11-3 and TRBJ2-5; D unresolved. From germline, CDR1 is SGHNT and CDR2 YENEEA. V lost 5 bases to trimming and J lost 5 bases, with 12 bases between them. The CDR3 has 13 amino acids.

This clone was recorded once. The chain couples TRBV5-6 to TRBJ2-5; the D gene is possibly TRBD2 (6 bases). The V end was cut by 3 bases, the J end by 4 bases, with 10 bases between. The CDR3 length is 13 residues. Germline values: CDR1 SGHDT, CDR2 YYEEEE. DNA of the CDR3: TGTGCCAGCAGCTCGGGACTGCTAGAGACCCAGTACTTC. Its translation is CASSSGLLETQYF.